Shown below are 7 T cell receptor beta chains from a single sample sequenced in a study of lymphopenia after photon versus proton radiotherapy. Data came from immunoSEQ multiplex PCR; TCRdb stores just in-frame clones and leaves some out. Of 60,000 to 75,000 clones listed, around 90% were seen once; the top ten hold 13%. The sequences come from peripheral blood, collected from a patient treated with proton-based radiotherapy. The receptors shown here come from a man older than 75 with esophageal cancer.

This clone has only one observation. The V call is TRBV5-1, the J call TRBJ2-2, with a tentative D call TRBD2 (6 bases). This CDR3 spans 14 amino acids. Germline-derived CDR1 and CDR2 are SGHRS and YFSETQ. Trimming left V 5 bases short and J 5 bases short, with 13 bases between. The chain's CDR3 is CASRVEAGTGELFF. The CDR3 region has the DNA TGCGCCAGCAGGGTGGAGGCGGGGACCGGGGAGCTGTTTTTT.

The chain links TRBV5-1 to TRBJ2-5; D possibly corresponds to TRBD2 (5 bases). The CDR3 covers 12 residues. Trimming took off 2 bases at V and 5 bases at J, with 7 bases between the two ends. The germline gives CDR1 SGHRS, CDR2 YFSETQ. The DNA for the CDR3 is TGCGCCAGCAGCTTCACGGGGGAGACCCAGTACTTC. The encoded protein is CASSFTGETQYF.

CDR3 region: CASSLNLGGSEQFF. In DNA form, the CDR3 reads TGTGCCAGCAGCTTAAATCTTGGGGGTAGTGAGCAGTTCTTC. The chain employs TRBV11-2 and TRBJ2-1; D is possibly TRBD1 or TRBD2 (5 bases each). There are 14 residues in the CDR3. V lost 2 bases to trimming and J lost 9 bases, with 14 bases between them. Germline CDR1 SGHAT, CDR2 FQNNGV.

The gene calls are TRBV19 and TRBJ1-3; no reliable D call. The length of the CDR3 is 13 residues. The V end lost 10 bases, the J end lost 4 bases, and 14 bases lay between the germline ends. Germline V gene sequence: CDR1 LNHDA, CDR2 SQIVND (reference sequence). The CDR3 coding sequence is TGTGCCACCGAGATGGGGTCCGGAAACACCATATATTTT. This gives the protein CATEMGSGNTIYF.

The chain uses TRBV30 and TRBJ2-7; D perhaps matches TRBD1 (5 bases). The CDR3 is 15 residues long. Trimming took off 0 bases at V and 6 bases at J, with 18 bases between the two ends. The germline gives CDR1 GTSNPN, CDR2 SVGIG (reference sequence). CDR3 nucleotide sequence: TGTGCCTGGAGTGTACTGGGTGGGGCCCTCGCCGAGCAGTACTTC. It encodes CAWSVLGGALAEQYF.

The gene calls are TRBV30 and TRBJ2-7, with D possibly TRBD2 on 7 matching bases. Trimming cost V 1 base and J 4 bases, with 11 bases left between them. The germline V gene has CDR1 GTSNPN and CDR2 SVGIG (reference sequence). The CDR3 has 13 residues. DNA of the CDR3: TGTGCCTGGAGTGCGGGGGGCGGGTACGAGCAGTACTTC. Protein product: CAWSAGGGYEQYF.

This chain joins TRBV7-9 and TRBJ2-5, with TRBD2 as a possible D gene (5 bases). The germline V gene encodes CDR1 SEHNR and CDR2 FQNEAQ (reference sequence). This CDR3 is built from 16 residues. V shed 4 bases and J shed 4 bases, with 19 bases lying between them. The CDR3 sequence: CASSWSRGWTLETQYF. CDR3 nucleotides: TGTGCCAGCAGCTGGTCCCGGGGTTGGACGTTAGAGACCCAGTACTTC.